The 22 T cell receptor beta chains in this list originate from one sample, sequenced in a study of T cells after posttransplantation cyclophosphamide. A marrow graft followed busulfan-fludarabine conditioning, with cyclophosphamide on days +3 and +4. TCRdb keeps only in-frame clones here, not all; method: immunoSEQ multiplex PCR. The sample holds more than 10,000 clones, approximately 86% seen once. The source material was PBMCs, sampled roughly 2,000 days after allogeneic stem cell transplant with posttransplant cyclophosphamide. All receptors derive from a female patient aged 50-59 years who received an allogeneic stem cell transplant from a related donor, was CMV-positive, and had no GVHD. Some T cells may have come from the graft donor.

The chain joins TRBV5-1 to TRBJ2-1; TRBD2 agrees at 7 bases. The V gene's germline CDR1 is SGHRS and CDR2 YFSETQ. The length of the CDR3 is 15 residues. V lost 0 bases, J lost 9 bases, and 9 bases stayed unmatched. CDR3 sequence (DNA): TGCGCCAGCAGCTTGGGGACTAGGACTCGCGGTGAGCAGTTCTTC. Amino acids: CASSLGTRTRGEQFF.

V is TRBV6-6 and J is TRBJ2-7, with 7 bases aligning to TRBD1. This CDR3 has 16 amino acids. Germline V CDR1 and CDR2: MNHNY, SVGAGI (reference sequence). V shed 4 bases and J 1 base; nucleotides not matched to a gene: 10. CDR3 in amino acids: CASSFGPGTESYEQYF. The CDR3, as DNA: TGTGCCAGCAGTTTCGGTCCCGGGACAGAGTCCTACGAGCAGTACTTC.

The V and J genes are TRBV5-6 and TRBJ2-7, with D perhaps matching TRBD1 (5 bases). The CDR3 covers 14 residues. Trimming took 2 bases from V and 5 from J, leaving 14 bases between them. Germline loops: CDR1 SGHDT, CDR2 YYEEEE. CDR3 sequence reads: CASSFGPGPNEQYF. DNA for the CDR3: TGTGCCAGCAGCTTTGGGCCAGGGCCCAACGAGCAGTACTTC.

This sequence joins TRBV6-5 and TRBJ1-5; D is unclear. CDR1 is MNHEY, CDR2 SVGAGI, per germline. With 2 bases removed from V and 7 bases from J, the gap between germline ends came to 12 bases. This CDR3 is 14 amino acids long. CDR3 in amino acids: CASSYKGDGQPQHF. The CDR3 DNA follows: TGTGCCAGCAGTTACAAGGGAGACGGACAGCCCCAGCATTTT.

This chain links TRBV12-2 with TRBJ2-3; the D call TRBD2 from the table was never checked on the DNA. TRBV12-2 is assigned pseudogene status. This CDR3 is built from 14 residues. CDR3 residues: CASRLDGGTDTQYF. CDR3 nucleotides: TGTGCAAGTCGCTTAGACGGGGGCACAGATACGCAGTATTTT.

The chain is built from TRBV10-1 and TRBJ2-7; TRBD2 matches 7 bases. Germline CDR1 WNHNN, CDR2 SYGVQD (reference sequence). Unmatched junction bases numbered 2, after V lost 6 bases and J lost 3 bases. This CDR3 contains 12 residues. CDR3 residues: CASSSSGYEQYF. The CDR3 DNA is TGCGCCAGCAGCTCTAGCGGCTACGAGCAGTACTTC.

This chain links TRBV30 with TRBJ1-4; 9 nucleotides line up with TRBD1. The CDR3 has 15 residues. Germline trimming cut 7 bases from V and 8 bases from J; bases unmatched to any gene: 14. Germline V gives CDR1 GTSNPN, CDR2 SVGIG (reference sequence). The CDR3 nucleotides read TGTGCCTTCCTGCTCACAGGGGGCGGGAGAGAAAAACTGTTTTTT. As protein: CAFLLTGGGREKLFF. The full variable domain, in which reference TRBV30 and TRBJ1-4 provide the parts outside the CDR3, is SQTIHQWPATLVQPVGSPLSLECTVEGTSNPNLYWYRQAAGRGLQLLFYSVGIGQISSEVPQNLSASRPQDRQFILSSKKLLLSDSGFYLCAFLLTGGGREKLFFGSGTQLSVL.

This clone was found once. The chain recombines TRBV5-5 with TRBJ1-5; TRBD1 might be the D (6 bases). The CDR3 contains 12 residues. V was cut by 8 bases and J by 5 bases, with 11 bases left in between. The germline V gene has CDR1 SGHKS and CDR2 YYEKEE (reference sequence). The CDR3 DNA reads as TGTGCCAGTGGTACAGGGTATCAGCCCCAGCATTTT. As protein: CASGTGYQPQHF.

The chain employs TRBV7-3 and TRBJ2-1; the D gene is possibly TRBD2 (5 bases). The CDR3 is 14 residues long. CDR1 and CDR2 (germline): SGHTA, FQGTGA. V lost 1 base and J lost 10, with 14 bases in between. Written as DNA, the CDR3 is TGTGCCAGCAGCTTAATTAGCGCGGACGGCGAGCAGTTCTTC. This encodes CASSLISADGEQFF.

With regard to this clone: Other DNA variants within this sample encode the same CDR3. This chain connects TRBV6-5 to TRBJ2-6, with TRBD2 as a possible D gene (5 bases). Trimming shortened V by 0 bases and J by 3 bases, and 6 bases separated the two germline ends. CDR1 and CDR2 from the germline V gene are MNHEY and SVGAGI. CDR3 length: 15 residues. DNA of the CDR3: TGTGCCAGCAGTTACTCCGGGGTTGGGGCCAACGTCCTGACTTTC. Translation: CASSYSGVGANVLTF.

This chain links TRBV9 with TRBJ1-1; the match to TRBD1 covers 7 bases. This CDR3 contains 12 residues. Germline V gene data show CDR1 as SGDLS and CDR2 as YYNGEE. Trimming cost V 4 bases and J 8 bases; bases outside gene matches: 5. The DNA for the CDR3 is TGTGCCAGCAGCCCCCAGGGGGGAGAAGCTTTCTTT. It encodes CASSPQGGEAFF.

The V gene is TRBV7-8, the J gene TRBJ1-2; D unclear. Trimming took off 5 bases at V and 7 bases at J, with 8 bases between the two ends. Germline-derived CDR1 and CDR2 are SGHVS and FQNEAQ. This CDR3 comprises 11 residues. The CDR3 DNA sequence: TGTGCCAGCAGCCCCGGACTTGGCTACACCTTC. This gives the protein CASSPGLGYTF.

The chain employs TRBV9 and TRBJ2-1, with TRBD1 identical over 7 bases. This CDR3 comprises 13 residues. J gave up 11 bases and V 4 bases, and 9 bases lay outside the gene matches. The V gene's germline CDR1 is SGDLS and CDR2 YYNGEE. The CDR3 nucleotides read TGTGCCAGCAGCCCCCAGGACAGGTCAAAGCAGTTCTTC. Its translation is CASSPQDRSKQFF.

The genes are TRBV27 and TRBJ2-7; perhaps TRBD1 as D (6 bases). Germline CDR1 MNHEY, CDR2 SMNVEV (reference sequence). The CDR3 runs 13 residues. With 0 bases removed from V and 5 bases from J, the gap between germline ends came to 8 bases. The CDR3 spells CASSLSRGDEQYF. CDR3 sequence (DNA): TGTGCCAGCAGTTTATCCAGGGGTGACGAGCAGTACTTC.

J is TRBJ2-1 and V is TRBV11-3, with D possibly TRBD1 on 6 matching bases. CDR3 length: 15 residues. Trimming pared 1 base from V and 10 bases from J, leaving 17 bases between. CDR1 and CDR2 from the germline V gene are SGHNT and YENEEA. CDR3 in amino acids: CASSLVTGRSGEQFF. The DNA for the CDR3 is TGTGCCAGCAGCTTAGTAACAGGGCGCTCTGGGGAGCAGTTCTTC.

The rearrangement joins TRBV2 to TRBJ2-7, with D possibly matching TRBD2 (7 bases). Germline CDR1 reads SNHLY; CDR2 reads FYNNEI. The CDR3 spans 16 residues. The ends were cut back, 4 bases at V and 4 bases at J, with 20 bases in the middle. CDR3 amino acids: CASSGQGWGGKYEQYF. CDR3 nucleotides: TGTGCCAGCAGTGGCCAGGGGTGGGGGGGTAAATACGAGCAGTACTTC. Based on the CDR3 plus reference TRBV2 and TRBJ2-7, the full variable domain is EPEVTQTPSHQVTQMGQEVILRCVPISNHLYFYWYRQILGQKVEFLVSFYNNEISEKSEIFDDQFSVERPDGSNFTLKIRSTKLEDSAMYFCASSGQGWGGKYEQYFGPGTRLTVT.

The chain couples TRBV30 to TRBJ2-2; maybe TRBD1 (5 bases). V lost 0 bases, J lost 6 bases, and 11 bases lay in between. CDR1 and CDR2 from the germline V gene are GTSNPN and SVGIG (reference sequence). CDR3 length: 14 amino acids. The CDR3 sequence: CAWSVGAGPGELFF. In DNA, the CDR3 is TGTGCCTGGAGTGTAGGGGCAGGGCCCGGGGAGCTGTTTTTT.

There are a few counts of this clone. The V gene is TRBV5-1, the J gene TRBJ1-3; D call uncertain. CDR1 and CDR2 from the germline V gene are SGHRS and YFSETQ. This CDR3 comprises 13 residues. Trimming removed 7 bases from V and 0 bases from J, with 8 bases in between. CDR3 amino acids: CASRGRSGNTIYF. The CDR3 nucleotides read TGCGCCAGCCGGGGTCGCTCTGGAAACACCATATATTTT.

CDR3 residues: CASSVTGVYDTGELFF. In DNA form, the CDR3 reads TGTGCCAGCAGCGTAACAGGGGTATACGACACCGGGGAGCTGTTTTTT. The V and J genes are TRBV9 and TRBJ2-2, with 7 bases fitting TRBD1. The ends lost 1 base at V and 3 bases at J; junction bases unmatched: 6. The CDR3 length is 16 residues. The germline V gene has CDR1 SGDLS and CDR2 YYNGEE.

The chain recombines TRBV4-2 with TRBJ1-5, with 11 positions matching TRBD1. The J segment lost 6 bases and the V segment lost 9 bases, leaving 13 bases of the junction unmatched. Germline CDR1 is LGHNA and CDR2 is YNFKEQ. This CDR3 contains 16 residues. The CDR3 bases are TGTGCCAGTTCTAAAGGCGGGACAGGGGGAAGTCAGCCCCAGCATTTT. The encoded protein is CASSKGGTGGSQPQHF.

V usage is TRBV7-2 and J usage is TRBJ2-4; a possible D gene is TRBD1 (5 bases). The CDR3 is made up of 17 amino acids. The germline CDR1 and CDR2 sequences are SGHTA and FQGNSA. Trimming stripped 2 bases from V and 0 bases from J, with 14 bases between. The CDR3 protein is CASSLRGPGQAKNIQYF. The CDR3 coding sequence is TGTGCCAGCAGCTTAAGGGGCCCAGGGCAAGCCAAAAACATTCAGTACTTC.

The gene calls are TRBV5-1 and TRBJ1-4, with 8 bases fitting TRBD1. Germline V gene lookup returns CDR1 SGHRS and CDR2 YFSETQ. Trimming at V came to 0 bases and at J to 4 bases, leaving 5 bases not matched to a gene. This CDR3 has 16 amino acids. DNA for the CDR3: TGCGCCAGCAGCTTGGGGGACGGACAGGGTAATGAAAAACTGTTTTTT. It codes for CASSLGDGQGNEKLFF.